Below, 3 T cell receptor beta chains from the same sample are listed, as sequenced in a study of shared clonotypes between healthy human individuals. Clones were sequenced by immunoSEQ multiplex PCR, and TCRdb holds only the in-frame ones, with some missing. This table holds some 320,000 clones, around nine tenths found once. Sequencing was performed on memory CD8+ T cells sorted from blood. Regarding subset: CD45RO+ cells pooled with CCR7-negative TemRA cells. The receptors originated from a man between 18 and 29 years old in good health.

CDR3 DNA: TGTGCCAGCAGTATCGGACAGGGGGTCCGAGAGACCCAGTACTTC. Translating gives CASSIGQGVRETQYF. The chain joins TRBV27 to TRBJ2-5, with 10 nucleotides matching TRBD1. The CDR3 has 15 residues. J gave up 4 bases and V 5 bases, and 7 bases lay outside the gene matches. Germline values: CDR1 MNHEY, CDR2 SMNVEV (reference sequence).

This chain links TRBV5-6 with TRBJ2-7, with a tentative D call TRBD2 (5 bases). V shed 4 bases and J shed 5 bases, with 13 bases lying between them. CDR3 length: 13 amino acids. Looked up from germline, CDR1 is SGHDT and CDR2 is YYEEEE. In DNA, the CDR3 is TGTGCCAGCAGCAGGCTTGGAGGCGACGAGCAGTACTTC. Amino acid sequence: CASSRLGGDEQYF.

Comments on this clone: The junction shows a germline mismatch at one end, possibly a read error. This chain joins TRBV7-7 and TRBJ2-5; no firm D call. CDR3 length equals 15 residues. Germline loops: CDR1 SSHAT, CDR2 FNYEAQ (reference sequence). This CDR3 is CASSLRPSPQETQYF. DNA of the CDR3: TGTGCTAGCAGCTTGCGCCCTTCGCCCCAAGAGACCCAGTACTTC.